The clone carrying this TCR beta chain was counted many times. The ends lost 4 bases at V and 5 bases at J; junction bases unmatched: 12. The CDR3 has 16 residues. Germline-derived CDR1 and CDR2 are SGHRS and YFSETQ. TCRdb reprocessed the 5' RACE reads via MiXCR and lists one record per CDR3 protein. The sample has roughly 120,000 distinct CDR3 sequences, 3% to 3.5% seen once. The sample originates from a study of neurological immune-mediated disorders. What was sequenced was PBMCs. This chain links TRBV5-1 with TRBJ2-5; 9 bases fit TRBD2. This TCR was recovered from a woman younger than 45 with multiple sclerosis. The chain's CDR3 is CASSPTGSGSFETQYF. For the CDR3, the DNA is TGCGCCAGCAGCCCCACCGGTAGCGGGAGTTTCGAGACCCAGTACTTC.